The present T cell receptor beta chain was sequenced within a study of CD8 T cells in ankylosing spondylitis. Remarks on this clonotype: What it recognizes is unknown.

Study findings and constraints: For ankylosing spondylitis blood, a TCR beta motif of about 8 highly homologous variants appeared characteristic.

TCRdb reanalysed the 5' RACE reads using MiXCR and keeps one entry per CDR3 protein. There are 700,000 or so distinct CDR3 sequences in the sample; 15% to 20% occur only once, and 15% to 20% lies in the top ten. The CDR3 loop spans 17 amino acids. Germline trimming cut 7 bases from V and 2 bases from J; bases unmatched to any gene: 8. V usage is TRBV12-3 or TRBV12-4 and J usage is TRBJ2-3; the match to TRBD2 covers 14 bases. Sequences were obtained from blood, either unsorted or a sorted T cell fraction (not recorded which). This TCR derives from a male donor with ankylosing spondylitis. CDR3 sequence reads: CASTRGLAGAPTDTQYF. The CDR3 nucleotides are TGTGCCAGCACCCGGGGACTAGCGGGGGCCCCCACAGATACGCAGTATTTT.